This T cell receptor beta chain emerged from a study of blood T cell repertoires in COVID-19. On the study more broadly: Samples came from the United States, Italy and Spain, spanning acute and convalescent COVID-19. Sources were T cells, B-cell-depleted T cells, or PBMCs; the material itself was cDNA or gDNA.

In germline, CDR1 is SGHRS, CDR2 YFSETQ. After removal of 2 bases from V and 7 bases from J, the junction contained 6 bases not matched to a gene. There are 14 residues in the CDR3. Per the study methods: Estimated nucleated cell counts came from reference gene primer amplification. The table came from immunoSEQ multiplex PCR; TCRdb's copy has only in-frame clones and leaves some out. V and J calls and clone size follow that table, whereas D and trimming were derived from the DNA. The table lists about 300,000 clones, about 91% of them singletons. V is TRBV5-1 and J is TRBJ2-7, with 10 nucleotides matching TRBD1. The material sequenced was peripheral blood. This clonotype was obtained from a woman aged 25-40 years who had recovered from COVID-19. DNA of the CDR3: TGCGCCAGCAGCTTCCCGGGACAGGGGAGGGAGCAGTACTTC. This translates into CASSFPGQGREQYF.